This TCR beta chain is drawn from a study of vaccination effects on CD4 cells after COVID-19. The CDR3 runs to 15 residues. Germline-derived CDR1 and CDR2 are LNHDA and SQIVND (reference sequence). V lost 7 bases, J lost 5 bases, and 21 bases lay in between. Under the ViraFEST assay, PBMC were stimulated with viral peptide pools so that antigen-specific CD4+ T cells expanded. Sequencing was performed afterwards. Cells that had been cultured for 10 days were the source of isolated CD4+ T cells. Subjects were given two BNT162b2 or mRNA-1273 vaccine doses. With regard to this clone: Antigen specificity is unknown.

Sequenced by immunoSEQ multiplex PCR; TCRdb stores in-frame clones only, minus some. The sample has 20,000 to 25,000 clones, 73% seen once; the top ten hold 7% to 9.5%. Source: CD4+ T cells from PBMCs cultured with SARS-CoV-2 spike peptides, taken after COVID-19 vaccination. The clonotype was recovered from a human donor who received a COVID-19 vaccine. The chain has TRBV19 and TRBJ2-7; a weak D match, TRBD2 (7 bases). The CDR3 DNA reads TGTGCCAGTACTCCCGGGGGGCTTATCCAGGACGAGCAGTACTTC. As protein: CASTPGGLIQDEQYF.